A single sample gave rise to the 24 T cell receptor beta chains below, sequenced in a study of shared clonotypes between healthy human individuals. Selected positively for CCR7 and CD45RO-negative, naive CD8 cells excluded terminally differentiated effector memory CD45RA+ cells. Sequencing used immunoSEQ multiplex PCR; TCRdb keeps in-frame clones, though not all of them. The sample has more than 550,000 clones; about 91% are singletons. The sample taken for sequencing was naive CD8+ T cells sorted from blood. Receptor source: a young man in good health.

The chain carries TRBV14 and TRBJ2-2; 7 bases fit TRBD2. Germline V gene sequence: CDR1 SGHDN, CDR2 FVKESK. CDR3 size: 17 residues. The V segment lost 0 bases and the J segment 2 bases; nucleotides outside the gene matches: 6. The DNA for the CDR3 is TGTGCCAGCAGCCAAGATCTCAGCGGGACCAACACCGGGGAGCTGTTTTTT. Protein: CASSQDLSGTNTGELFF.

This clone was counted once. The gene calls are TRBV27 and TRBJ2-3; D may correspond to TRBD1 or TRBD2 (5 bases each). Germline assignment: CDR1 MNHEY and CDR2 SMNVEV (reference sequence). With 0 bases removed from V and 1 base from J, the gap between germline ends came to 11 bases. This CDR3 spans 16 amino acids. The CDR3: CASSLSGVRGTDTQYF. CDR3 sequence (DNA): TGTGCCAGCAGTTTATCGGGGGTGAGAGGCACAGATACGCAGTATTTT.

With regard to this clone: Additional DNA sequences in this sample encode the identical CDR3. The chain carries TRBV28 and TRBJ2-1; no clear D. CDR1 is MDHEN and CDR2 is SYDVKM in the germline V gene. The ends were cut back, 2 bases at V and 0 bases at J, with 8 bases in the middle. This CDR3 contains 15 residues. The CDR3 nucleotides read TGTGCCAGCAGTTTAGATCTATCCTCCTACAATGAGCAGTTCTTC. Protein: CASSLDLSSYNEQFF.

This sequence joins TRBV7-9 and TRBJ2-7; the match to TRBD2 covers 7 bases. Looked up from germline, CDR1 is SEHNR and CDR2 is FQNEAQ (reference sequence). The CDR3 is made up of 15 amino acids. The V segment lost 1 base and the J segment 4 bases; nucleotides outside the gene matches: 7. CDR3 DNA sequence: TGTGCCAGCAGCTTAGGGCTAGCGGAACCATACGAGCAGTACTTC. Protein sequence: CASSLGLAEPYEQYF.

The V gene is TRBV5-1, the J gene TRBJ2-7, with D tentatively TRBD2 (6 bases). The V end lost 4 bases, the J end lost 1 base, and 15 bases lay between the germline ends. The CDR3 runs 15 residues. Germline V CDR1 and CDR2: SGHRS, YFSETQ. CDR3 amino acids: CASSRLQGLSYEQYF. CDR3 bases: TGCGCCAGCAGCCGGCTCCAGGGACTGTCCTACGAGCAGTACTTC.

The V gene is TRBV5-8, the J gene TRBJ2-1; 13 bases line up with TRBD2. This CDR3 region has 18 residues. The J segment lost 5 bases and the V segment lost 3 bases, leaving 11 bases of the junction unmatched. The germline CDR1 and CDR2 sequences are SGHTS and YDEGEE. The CDR3 reads CASSYYTSGRVLHNEQFF. DNA for the CDR3: TGTGCCAGCAGCTACTATACTAGCGGGAGGGTACTACACAATGAGCAGTTCTTC.

The genes are TRBV29-1 and TRBJ2-3; D unclear. This CDR3 is built from 13 residues. CDR1 is SQVTM, CDR2 ANQGSEA, per germline. V lost 4 bases and J 2 bases, leaving 10 bases between the germline ends. The DNA of the CDR3 is TGCAGCGTTGTTTTAGGGTTCACAGATACGCAGTATTTT. It translates to CSVVLGFTDTQYF.

This chain connects TRBV5-1 to TRBJ2-1; weak D call: TRBD2 (6 bases). CDR3 length: 18 residues. CDR1 is SGHRS, CDR2 YFSETQ, per germline. V was pared by 1 base and J by 5 bases, with 22 bases between. CDR3 DNA: TGCGCCAGCAGCTTGTGGTTTCTAGGAGGGGATTACCACAATGAGCAGTTCTTC. Residues: CASSLWFLGGDYHNEQFF.

The chain couples TRBV6-5 to TRBJ2-7; 8 positions agree with TRBD1. After removal of 4 bases from V and 5 bases from J, the junction contained 10 bases not matched to a gene. CDR3 length: 15 residues. Germline CDR1 and CDR2: MNHEY and SVGAGI. Here the CDR3 reads CASSFLTGANDEQYF. In DNA form, the CDR3 reads TGTGCCAGCAGTTTCCTGACAGGGGCTAACGACGAGCAGTACTTC.

This chain joins TRBV28 and TRBJ1-5; no clear D. Trimming left V 7 bases short and J 6 bases short, with 22 bases between. Germline V gene data show CDR1 as MDHEN and CDR2 as SYDVKM. The CDR3 is 16 amino acids. The CDR3 protein is CASTSHSGWSGQPQHF. CDR3 sequence (DNA): TGTGCCAGCACCTCACACTCTGGGTGGTCGGGTCAGCCCCAGCATTTT.

This clone was seen a single time. One base separates it from a far larger clone, so it is likely a read error. The chain is built from TRBV11-3 and TRBJ2-2; TRBD2 matches at 14 bases. V shed 5 bases, J shed 5 bases, and the junction held 4 bases outside the gene matches. The CDR3 contains 16 residues. CDR1 is SGHNT and CDR2 is YENEEA in the germline V gene. The CDR3 sequence: CASSQGTSGSTGELFF. The CDR3 DNA sequence: TGTGCCAGCAGCCAAGGGACTAGCGGGAGTACCGGGGAGCTGTTTTTT. Filled out from reference TRBV11-3 and TRBJ2-2, the complete variable domain reads EAGVVQSPRYKIIEKKQPVAFWCNPISGHNTLYWYLQNLGQGPELLIRYENEEAVDDSQLPKDRFSAERLKGVDSTLKIQPAELGDSAVYLCASSQGTSGSTGELFFGEGSRLTVL.

The CDR3 DNA reads TGTGCCAGCATCGAAGTCCCACTAGCGGGAGTTACAGATACGCAGTATTTT. Its translation: CASIEVPLAGVTDTQYF. V usage is TRBV2 and J usage is TRBJ2-3; TRBD2 matches at 11 bases. The CDR3 is made up of 17 amino acids. Germline V gene sequence: CDR1 SNHLY, CDR2 FYNNEI. The V segment lost 7 bases and the J segment 3 bases; nucleotides outside the gene matches: 12. The full variable domain, its missing parts supplied by reference TRBV2 and TRBJ2-3, is EPEVTQTPSHQVTQMGQEVILRCVPISNHLYFYWYRQILGQKVEFLVSFYNNEISEKSEIFDDQFSVERPDGSNFTLKIRSTKLEDSAMYFCASIEVPLAGVTDTQYFGPGTRLTVL.

The V call is TRBV27, the J call TRBJ2-4; 9 bases are shared with TRBD1. This CDR3 region has 14 residues. The J segment lost 8 bases and the V segment lost 6 bases, leaving 8 bases of the junction unmatched. The germline V gene has CDR1 MNHEY and CDR2 SMNVEV (reference sequence). The CDR3 DNA is TGTGCCAGCAGCCCCGGGACAGGGTGGGACATTCAGTACTTC. Its translation is CASSPGTGWDIQYF.

The chain is built from TRBV12-5 and TRBJ2-1, with a weak D call TRBD1 (5 bases). This CDR3 is 15 amino acids long. V was pared by 1 base and J by 0 bases, with 7 bases between. CDR1 is LGHNT and CDR2 is FRNRAP in the germline V gene. The CDR3 sequence is CASGLGTNSYNEQFF. Written as DNA, the CDR3 is TGTGCTAGTGGTTTGGGGACAAACTCCTACAATGAGCAGTTCTTC.

This rearrangement joins TRBV4-2 to TRBJ2-7, with D tentatively TRBD2 (5 bases). The CDR3 length is 15 residues. Germline V lookup: CDR1 LGHNA, CDR2 YNFKEQ. Trimming pared 2 bases from V and 4 bases from J, leaving 15 bases between. The CDR3 here is CASSQTRERRYEQYF. For the CDR3, the DNA is TGTGCCAGCAGCCAAACGAGAGAGCGGAGATACGAGCAGTACTTC.

This CDR3 reads CASSISGPFYEQYF. The CDR3, as DNA: TGTGCCAGTAGTATCTCGGGACCCTTCTACGAGCAGTACTTC. V and J are TRBV19 and TRBJ2-7; D might be TRBD1 or TRBD2, each matching 5 bases. Trimming pared 3 bases from V and 3 bases from J, leaving 12 bases between. The CDR3 loop spans 14 amino acids. CDR1 is LNHDA and CDR2 is SQIVND in the germline V gene (reference sequence).

The J gene is TRBJ2-1, the V gene TRBV11-2; D may be TRBD1 (5 bases). CDR1 SGHAT and CDR2 FQNNGV come from the germline V gene. The CDR3 is 13 amino acids. Deletions cut 1 base from V and 12 bases from J, with 13 bases between. This chain's CDR3 is CASSLAPGPGQFF. The CDR3 DNA reads as TGTGCCAGCAGCTTAGCTCCAGGGCCGGGGCAGTTCTTC.

In regard to this clone: This sample also contains other DNA sequences that code for the same CDR3. The genes are TRBV27 and TRBJ2-1, with unresolved D. V lost 5 bases and J lost 4, with 6 bases in between. Germline lookup yields CDR1 MNHEY and CDR2 SMNVEV (reference sequence). There are 12 residues in the CDR3. The CDR3 coding sequence is TGTGCCAGCAGTGACTCTTACAATGAGCAGTTCTTC. Translated: CASSDSYNEQFF.

J is TRBJ2-1 and V is TRBV19, with TRBD2 identical over 11 bases. J lost 4 bases, V lost 4 bases, and 3 bases had no gene match. Germline CDR1 LNHDA, CDR2 SQIVND (reference sequence). CDR3 length equals 15 residues. CDR3 DNA: TGTGCCAGTAGTAGACTAGCGGGGCCGTACAATGAGCAGTTCTTC. Translating it yields CASSRLAGPYNEQFF.

CDR3 amino acids: CASSRTATKGAFF. CDR3 in DNA: TGTGCCAGCAGTCGGACAGCCACCAAGGGAGCTTTCTTT. V gene TRBV6-5 combines with J gene TRBJ1-1; a possible D gene is TRBD1 (6 bases). V gave up 5 bases and J gave up 10 bases, with 17 bases separating them. The CDR3 has 13 residues. Germline V gives CDR1 MNHEY, CDR2 SVGAGI.

The V and J genes are TRBV4-1 and TRBJ2-7, with 8 bases matching TRBD2. Germline-derived CDR1 and CDR2 are MGHRA and YSYEKL. The CDR3 is 15 amino acids. V lost 3 bases, J lost 3 bases, and 7 bases stayed unmatched. CDR3 DNA: TGCGCCAGCAGCCATCCGACTAGCGCGGACTACGAGCAGTACTTC. It translates to CASSHPTSADYEQYF.

The rearrangement uses TRBV6-1 and TRBJ1-1; D is possibly TRBD1 (6 bases). The ends were cut back, 5 bases at V and 2 bases at J, with 15 bases in the middle. Germline loops: CDR1 MNHNS, CDR2 SASEGT. There are 15 residues in the CDR3. The CDR3 region is CASSPWTGGNTEAFF. The CDR3 nucleotides are TGTGCCAGCAGTCCTTGGACCGGGGGCAACACTGAAGCTTTCTTT.

In nucleotides, the CDR3 is TGTGCCTGGAGTGACCTGGACAGATACGAGCAGTACTTC. Its translation is CAWSDLDRYEQYF. This sequence joins TRBV30 and TRBJ2-7; D is perhaps TRBD1 (6 bases). The V end lost 1 base, the J end lost 4 bases, and 11 bases lay between the germline ends. The germline V gene encodes CDR1 GTSNPN and CDR2 SVGIG (reference sequence). The CDR3 length is 13 residues.

V is TRBV28 and J is TRBJ2-1; TRBD2 agrees at 12 bases. CDR1 and CDR2 from the germline V gene are MDHEN and SYDVKM. V lost 4 bases and J lost 4; bases outside the gene matches: 5. This CDR3 region has 16 residues. Written as DNA, the CDR3 is TGTGCCAGCAGTTCCCTAGCGGGAGGGAGTTACAATGAGCAGTTCTTC. Residues: CASSSLAGGSYNEQFF.